One sample yielded the 29 T cell receptor beta chains listed below, sequenced in a study of blood T cell repertoires in COVID-19. TCRdb's table, derived via immunoSEQ multiplex PCR, lists solely in-frame clones and lacks some. The sample yields hundreds of thousands of clones, about 83% seen once. Specimen: peripheral blood. The receptor set was obtained from a woman aged 45 to 65 with acute or convalescent COVID-19.

The chain couples TRBV5-6 to TRBJ2-2; 8 positions agree with TRBD1. CDR1 and CDR2 (germline): SGHDT, YYEEEE. CDR3 length: 16 amino acids. V dropped 4 bases and J dropped 7; count of bases not matched to a gene: 12. The CDR3 is CASSTDRGLAYGELFF. In nucleotides, the CDR3 is TGTGCCAGCAGCACCGACAGGGGTCTGGCGTACGGGGAGCTGTTTTTT.

The J gene is TRBJ1-4, the V gene TRBV5-1, with D unresolved. CDR1 SGHRS and CDR2 YFSETQ come from the germline V gene. Trimming pared 2 bases from V and 7 bases from J, leaving 12 bases between. The CDR3 runs to 14 residues. CDR3 DNA: TGCGCCAGCAGCTTTGAACAGTTTGGTGAAAAACTGTTTTTT. Its protein product is CASSFEQFGEKLFF. Full variable domain (missing parts from reference TRBV5-1 and TRBJ1-4): KAGVTQTPRYLIKTRGQQVTLSCSPISGHRSVSWYQQTPGQGLQFLFEYFSETQRNKGNFPGRFSGRQFSNSRSEMNVSTLELGDSALYLCASSFEQFGEKLFFGSGTQLSVL.

V gene TRBV10-3 combines with J gene TRBJ2-2; D gene unclear. This CDR3 comprises 12 residues. CDR1 is ENHRY, CDR2 SYGVKD, per germline. V lost 2 bases and J lost 6, with 4 bases in between. In DNA form, the CDR3 reads TGTGCCATCAGTGAGGTCGCCGGGGAGCTGTTTTTT. Encoded protein: CAISEVAGELFF.

The chain joins TRBV19 to TRBJ1-5; perhaps TRBD1 as D (6 bases). The CDR3 length is 18 residues. With 1 base removed from V and 0 bases from J, the gap between germline ends came to 16 bases. Germline loops: CDR1 LNHDA, CDR2 SQIVND (reference sequence). The CDR3 DNA follows: TGTGCCAGTAGTATAGTTTCAGGGGCCTATCGTAGCAATCAGCCCCAGCATTTT. This sequence encodes CASSIVSGAYRSNQPQHF.

The chain joins TRBV24-1 to TRBJ2-2; 9 bases match TRBD1. CDR3 length equals 19 residues. Germline V CDR1 and CDR2: KGHDR, SFDVKD. The V and J ends lost 4 bases and 3 bases, in that order; junction bases with no gene match: 14. For the CDR3, the DNA is TGTGCCACCAGTGACACGCGACCTACAGGGGGCGAGGACACCGGGGAGCTGTTTTTT. Its protein product is CATSDTRPTGGEDTGELFF.

The chain is built from TRBV5-1 and TRBJ2-1, with D possibly being TRBD2 (5 bases). The CDR3 consists of 13 residues. The V end was cut by 1 base, the J end by 5 bases, with 7 bases between. Germline loops: CDR1 SGHRS, CDR2 YFSETQ. The CDR3 loop reads CASSLTSNNEQFF. In DNA, the CDR3 is TGCGCCAGCAGCTTGACTAGTAACAATGAGCAGTTCTTC.

The V call is TRBV24-1, the J call TRBJ1-1; 7 nucleotides align to TRBD1. V trimming: 2 bases; J trimming: 1 base; junction bases outside the gene matches: 6. The germline V gene has CDR1 KGHDR and CDR2 SFDVKD. The CDR3 runs 16 residues. CDR3 residues: CATSDSRTGQNTEAFF. As DNA, the CDR3 is TGTGCCACCAGTGATTCAAGGACAGGACAGAACACTGAAGCTTTCTTT.

Details on this clone: At the DNA level, this CDR3 is encoded by other sequences in the same sample as well. J is TRBJ1-3 and V is TRBV5-1; unclear D gene. CDR3 length equals 15 residues. Germline loops: CDR1 SGHRS, CDR2 YFSETQ. Trimming removed 0 bases from V and 0 bases from J, with 7 bases in between. CDR3 residues: CASSLGGSSGNTIYF. The CDR3 DNA is TGCGCCAGCAGCTTGGGAGGATCCTCTGGAAACACCATATATTTT.

J is TRBJ1-5 and V is TRBV6-5; 8 bases are a match to TRBD1. The CDR3 spans 14 residues. CDR1 is MNHEY, CDR2 SVGAGI, per germline. The trim removed 10 bases at V and 6 bases at J, leaving 11 bases unmatched. The CDR3 bases are TGTGCCATTGAGACAGGGGCTGGGGGTCAGCCCCAGCATTTT. As protein: CAIETGAGGQPQHF.

DNA for the CDR3: TGCGCCAGCAGTTGGGACAGGGGGAACACCGGGGAGCTGTTTTTT. This sequence encodes CASSWDRGNTGELFF. The chain is built from TRBV5-1 and TRBJ2-2, with 10 bases fitting TRBD1. Germline trimming cut 5 bases from V and 1 base from J; bases unmatched to any gene: 2. Germline V gives CDR1 SGHRS, CDR2 YFSETQ. This CDR3 region has 15 residues.

The chain joins TRBV12-3 or TRBV12-4 to TRBJ2-2; D gene ambiguous. The CDR3 length is 13 residues. V was cut by 3 bases and J by 5 bases, with 7 bases left in between. The CDR3 coding sequence is TGTGCCAGCAGTTTTCGAGTTACCGGGGAGCTGTTTTTT. Protein sequence: CASSFRVTGELFF.

This clone came up many times. In nucleotides, the CDR3 is TGTGCCAGCAGGGTGGGACACATCACTGAAGCTTTCTTT. It encodes CASRVGHITEAFF. V usage is TRBV6-5 and J usage is TRBJ1-1, with a tentative D call TRBD1 (6 bases). V was cut by 6 bases and J by 4 bases, with 12 bases left in between. CDR3 size: 13 residues. Germline V gene data show CDR1 as MNHEY and CDR2 as SVGAGI.

The V call is TRBV18, the J call TRBJ2-7, with D perhaps matching TRBD2 (5 bases). CDR3 length: 17 amino acids. Per the germline V gene, CDR1 is KGHSH and CDR2 is LQKENI. V lost 6 bases, J lost 2 bases, and 23 bases lay in between. The CDR3, as DNA: TGTGCCAGCTCCGCCCGAAGCTCCGGGATGGGTACCTACGAGCAGTACTTC. It encodes CASSARSSGMGTYEQYF.

V and J are TRBV28 and TRBJ2-7; 7 bases line up with TRBD2. Germline V lookup: CDR1 MDHEN, CDR2 SYDVKM. After removal of 6 bases from V and 0 bases from J, the junction contained 8 bases not matched to a gene. The CDR3 covers 15 residues. The CDR3 DNA reads as TGTGCCAGCAGCCGCGGCGGGACTACCTCCTACGAGCAGTACTTC. Translated: CASSRGGTTSYEQYF.

This clone was observed a few times. This chain connects TRBV10-3 to TRBJ1-5; 11 bases line up with TRBD1. Trimming removed 4 bases from V and 3 bases from J; junction bases left unmatched: 5. The CDR3 loop spans 16 amino acids. Germline values: CDR1 ENHRY, CDR2 SYGVKD. CDR3 sequence reads: CAISGGTGGPNQPQHF. Written as DNA, the CDR3 is TGTGCCATCAGTGGGGGGACAGGGGGTCCCAATCAGCCCCAGCATTTT.

This chain connects TRBV2 to TRBJ1-4; 10 nucleotides align to TRBD1. The CDR3 covers 14 residues. Germline V gives CDR1 SNHLY, CDR2 FYNNEI. The ends lost 6 bases at V and 10 bases at J; junction bases unmatched: 8. The CDR3 DNA reads as TGTGCCAGCAGAGGCGGGACAGGGGTGGGAAAACTGTTTTTT. As protein: CASRGGTGVGKLFF.

V usage is TRBV27 and J usage is TRBJ2-2, with D maybe TRBD1 (5 bases). The CDR3 consists of 14 residues. V was shortened by 3 bases and J by 7 bases, with 12 bases between the two germline ends. The germline V gene has CDR1 MNHEY and CDR2 SMNVEV (reference sequence). The CDR3 sequence is CASSFQGLSGELFF. CDR3 coding DNA: TGTGCCAGCAGTTTCCAGGGTTTAAGCGGGGAGCTGTTTTTT.

J is TRBJ2-5 and V is TRBV4-2, with a possible D match to TRBD1 (6 bases). Germline lookup yields CDR1 LGHNA and CDR2 YNFKEQ. The CDR3 has 15 amino acids. Trimming removed 0 bases at V and 4 bases at J, with 12 bases between. For the CDR3, the DNA is TGTGCCAGCAGCCAAGACCCGGGACAAGGAGAGACCCAGTACTTC. Translated, it gives CASSQDPGQGETQYF.

The rearrangement links TRBV18 to TRBJ2-1, with 7 bases identical to TRBD2. The CDR3 is 15 amino acids. V was pared by 2 bases and J by 6 bases, with 7 bases of the junction left unmatched. CDR1 and CDR2 (germline): KGHSH, LQKENI. Written as DNA, the CDR3 is TGTGCCAGCTCACCAAGTCTAGCGGAGACCAATGAGCAGTTCTTC. Translation gives CASSPSLAETNEQFF.

This clone has only one observation. The chain carries TRBV4-2 and TRBJ1-6; maybe TRBD1 (5 bases). V was trimmed by 6 bases and J by 9 bases, leaving 9 bases between them. The CDR3 covers 12 residues. Germline loops: CDR1 LGHNA, CDR2 YNFKEQ. CDR3 amino acids: CASSFQGSPLHF. CDR3 DNA sequence: TGTGCCAGCAGTTTTCAGGGTTCACCCCTCCACTTT.

The chain carries TRBV2 and TRBJ2-5; TRBD2 matches at 13 bases. J was trimmed by 4 bases and V by 11 bases; bases with no gene match: 13. The CDR3 length is 16 residues. Germline CDR1 and CDR2: SNHLY and FYNNEI. DNA for the CDR3: TGTGCCTCACAAAATGGACTAGCGGGAGTGACAGAGACCCAGTACTTC. It yields the protein CASQNGLAGVTETQYF.

In this sample, this clone turned up a few times. The chain uses TRBV4-2 and TRBJ2-1; D is unclear. The ends were cut back, 2 bases at V and 5 bases at J, with 13 bases in the middle. Germline values: CDR1 LGHNA, CDR2 YNFKEQ. The CDR3 runs to 15 residues. CDR3 sequence (DNA): TGTGCCAGCAGCCAACCGGGTGGAGCAAACAATGAGCAGTTCTTC. Amino acid sequence: CASSQPGGANNEQFF.

The chain recombines TRBV4-2 with TRBJ1-4; 7 bases fit TRBD1. The junction had 11 bases not matched to a gene; V was cut back by 3 bases and J by 10 bases. Germline CDR1 is LGHNA and CDR2 is YNFKEQ. The length of the CDR3 is 15 residues. CDR3 nucleotide sequence: TGTGCCAGCAGCCAGGATGGGACAGTCGGAGGAAAACTGTTTTTT. It yields the protein CASSQDGTVGGKLFF.

J is TRBJ2-7 and V is TRBV3-1 (or the pseudogene TRBV3-2); weak D call: TRBD1 (6 bases). The CDR3 spans 13 residues. V lost 4 bases and J lost 3, with 10 bases in between. Germline-derived CDR1 and CDR2 are LGHDT and YNNKEL (reference sequence). The CDR3, as DNA: TGTGCCAGCAGCCGCCGGGACAACTACGAGCAGTACTTC. Amino acids: CASSRRDNYEQYF.

This clone was seen once. CDR3 coding DNA: TGTGCCACCCGGAAGGGGGAGGGGTACACCGGGGAGCTGTTTTTT. As protein: CATRKGEGYTGELFF. This chain uses TRBV6-5 with TRBJ2-2; TRBD2 is a possible D gene (7 bases). Germline loops: CDR1 MNHEY, CDR2 SVGAGI. Between the trimmed V and J ends, which lost 10 bases and 3 bases, there was a span of 18 bases. The CDR3 is 15 amino acids.

The CDR3: CASSSDRGRREQYF. The CDR3 coding sequence is TGTGCCAGCAGCTCCGACAGGGGGCGGAGAGAGCAGTACTTC. V is TRBV13 and J is TRBJ2-7; 10 bases are a match to TRBD1. This CDR3 spans 14 amino acids. J gave up 7 bases and V 4 bases, and 7 bases lay outside the gene matches. CDR1 is PRHDT and CDR2 is FYEKMQ in the germline V gene (reference sequence). Combining the CDR3 with reference TRBV13 and TRBJ2-7 gives the whole variable domain AAGVIQSPRHLIKEKRETATLKCYPIPRHDTVYWYQQGPGQDPQFLISFYEKMQSDKGSIPDRFSAQQFSDYHSELNMSSLELGDSALYFCASSSDRGRREQYFGPGTRLTVT.

The chain uses TRBV3-1 (or the pseudogene TRBV3-2) and TRBJ2-2, with 8 positions matching TRBD1. The CDR3 contains 16 residues. J was trimmed by 4 bases and V by 4 bases; bases with no gene match: 8. Germline assignment: CDR1 LGHDT and CDR2 YNNKEL (reference sequence). The CDR3 spells CASSRNTGTGTGELFF. CDR3 in DNA: TGTGCCAGCAGCCGGAATACCGGGACAGGCACCGGGGAGCTGTTTTTT.

This clone came up once. This chain joins TRBV7-6 and TRBJ1-1; 8 bases agree with TRBD1. V dropped 2 bases and J dropped 3; count of bases not matched to a gene: 8. The V gene's germline CDR1 is SGHVS and CDR2 FNYEAQ. The CDR3 has 16 residues. CDR3 DNA sequence: TGTGCCAGCAGCTTACTGGCAGGGGGCTGGGACACTGAAGCTTTCTTT. It specifies CASSLLAGGWDTEAFF.

The J gene is TRBJ1-1, the V gene TRBV9; weak D call: TRBD1 (5 bases). Germline V gives CDR1 SGDLS, CDR2 YYNGEE. Between the trimmed V and J ends, which lost 3 bases and 5 bases, there was a span of 17 bases. There are 15 residues in the CDR3. CDR3 nucleotide sequence: TGTGCCAGCAGCGCCGCCTCAGGGATAGGGACTGAAGCTTTCTTT. Residues: CASSAASGIGTEAFF.